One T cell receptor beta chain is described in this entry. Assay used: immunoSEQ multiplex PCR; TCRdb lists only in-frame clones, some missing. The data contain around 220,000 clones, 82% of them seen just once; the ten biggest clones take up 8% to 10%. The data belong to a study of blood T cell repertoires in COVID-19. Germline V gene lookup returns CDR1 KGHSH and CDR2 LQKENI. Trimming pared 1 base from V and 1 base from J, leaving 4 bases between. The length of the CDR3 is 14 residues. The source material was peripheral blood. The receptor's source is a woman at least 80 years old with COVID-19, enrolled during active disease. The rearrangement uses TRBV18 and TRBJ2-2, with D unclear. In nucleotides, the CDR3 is TGTGCCAGCTCACCACAGAGGAACACCGGGGAGCTGTTTTTT. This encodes CASSPQRNTGELFF.